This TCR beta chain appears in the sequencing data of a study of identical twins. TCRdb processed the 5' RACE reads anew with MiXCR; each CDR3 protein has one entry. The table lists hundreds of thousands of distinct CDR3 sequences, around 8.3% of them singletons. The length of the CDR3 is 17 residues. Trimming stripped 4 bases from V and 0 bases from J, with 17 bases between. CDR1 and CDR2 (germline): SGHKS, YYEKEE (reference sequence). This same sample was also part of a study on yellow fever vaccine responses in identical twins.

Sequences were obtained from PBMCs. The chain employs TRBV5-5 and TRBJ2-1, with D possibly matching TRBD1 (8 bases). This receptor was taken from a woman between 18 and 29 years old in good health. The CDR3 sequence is CASSGTGGESSYNEQFF. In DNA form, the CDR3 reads TGTGCCAGCAGCGGCACAGGGGGGGAAAGCTCCTACAATGAGCAGTTCTTC.